This T cell receptor beta chain was observed in a study of shared clonotypes between healthy human individuals. Across the study: Each donor's CD8 memory used one plate, CD8 naive two, each CD4 subset three.

CDR1 and CDR2 (germline): MNHNY, SVGAGI (reference sequence). Trimming took 4 bases from V and 4 from J; bases not matched to a gene: 5. The CDR3 has 14 amino acids. The method was immunoSEQ multiplex PCR; TCRdb's version includes in-frame clones alone and lacks a portion of them. The sample has about 1.1 million clones; approximately 77% are singletons. CD4+ cells were split into CD45RA+ naive and CD45RA-negative memory subsets. Material for sequencing was memory CD4+ T cells from PBMCs. Subset of the sample: CD45RA-negative fraction. V gene TRBV6-6 combines with J gene TRBJ2-7; TRBD1 matches 9 bases. The source of this sequence is a man aged 18 to 29 in good health. Some clones in this sample may be carry-over from other donors' samples. The CDR3 loop is CASSSPTGGYEQYF. DNA for the CDR3: TGTGCCAGCAGTTCGCCGACAGGGGGGTACGAGCAGTACTTC.